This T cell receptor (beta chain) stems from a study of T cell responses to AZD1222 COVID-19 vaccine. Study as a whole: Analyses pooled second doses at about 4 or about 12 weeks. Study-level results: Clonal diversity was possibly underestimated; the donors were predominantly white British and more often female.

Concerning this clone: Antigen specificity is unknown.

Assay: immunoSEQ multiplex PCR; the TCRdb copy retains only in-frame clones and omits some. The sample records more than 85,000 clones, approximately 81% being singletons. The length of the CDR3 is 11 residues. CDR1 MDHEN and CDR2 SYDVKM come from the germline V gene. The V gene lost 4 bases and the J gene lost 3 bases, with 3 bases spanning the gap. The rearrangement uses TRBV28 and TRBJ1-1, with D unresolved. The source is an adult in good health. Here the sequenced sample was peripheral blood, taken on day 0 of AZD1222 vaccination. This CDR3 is CASSYYTEAFF. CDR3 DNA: TGTGCCAGCAGTTACTACACTGAAGCTTTCTTT.